The source of this T cell receptor (beta chain) is a study of cytomegalovirus exposure and HLA in healthy donors. The PCR ran on 60 Vbeta and 13 Jbeta primers. The protocol was immunoSEQ multiplex PCR, while the TCRdb copy is restricted to in-frame clones and leaves out a portion. The data hold about 150,000 clones, with roughly 78% observed a single time. The study, taken as a whole, reports: There were some V segments, including TRBV6-2 and TRBV6-3, excluded as indistinguishable. Later on, a genetic analysis was performed. It linked a missense variant in DCLRE1C with V- and J-gene trimming of TCR beta.

This clone was counted once. As yet, its antigen is unknown. The CDR3 has 13 amino acids. In germline, CDR1 is SGHRS, CDR2 YFSETQ. Losses at the gene ends were 6 bases for V and 2 bases for J; bases not matched to a gene: 3. The rearrangement joins TRBV5-1 to TRBJ2-5; 8 nucleotides line up with TRBD2. The sequence derives from a man in his fifties or sixties in good health and CMV-seropositive. Specimen: PBMCs. In nucleotides, the CDR3 is TGCGCCAGCACACTAGCGGAACAAGAGACCCAGTACTTC. Its translation is CASTLAEQETQYF.